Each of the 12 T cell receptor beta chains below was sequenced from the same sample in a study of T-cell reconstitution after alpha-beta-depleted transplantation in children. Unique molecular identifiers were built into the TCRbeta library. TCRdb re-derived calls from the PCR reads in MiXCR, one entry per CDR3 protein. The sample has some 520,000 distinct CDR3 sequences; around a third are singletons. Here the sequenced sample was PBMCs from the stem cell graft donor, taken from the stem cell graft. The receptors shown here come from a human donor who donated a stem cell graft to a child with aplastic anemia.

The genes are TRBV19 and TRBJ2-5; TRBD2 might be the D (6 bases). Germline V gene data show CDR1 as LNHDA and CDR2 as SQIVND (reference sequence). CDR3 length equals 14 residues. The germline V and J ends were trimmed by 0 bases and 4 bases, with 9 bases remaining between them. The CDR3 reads CASSIDRGRETQYF. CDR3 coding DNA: TGTGCCAGTAGTATAGATCGGGGGAGAGAGACCCAGTACTTC.

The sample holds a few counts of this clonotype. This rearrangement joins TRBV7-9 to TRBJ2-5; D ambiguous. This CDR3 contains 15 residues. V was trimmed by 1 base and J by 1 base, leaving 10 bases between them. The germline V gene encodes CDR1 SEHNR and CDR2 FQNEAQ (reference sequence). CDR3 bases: TGTGCCAGCAGCTTAGTCGGCAGGAGCCAAGAGACCCAGTACTTC. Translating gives CASSLVGRSQETQYF.

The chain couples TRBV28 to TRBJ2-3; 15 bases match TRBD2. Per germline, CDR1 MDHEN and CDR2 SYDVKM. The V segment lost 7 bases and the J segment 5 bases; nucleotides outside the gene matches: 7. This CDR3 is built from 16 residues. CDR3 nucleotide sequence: TGTGCCAGCACCCCAGGACTAGCGGGAGGGGAAGATACGCAGTATTTT. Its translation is CASTPGLAGGEDTQYF.

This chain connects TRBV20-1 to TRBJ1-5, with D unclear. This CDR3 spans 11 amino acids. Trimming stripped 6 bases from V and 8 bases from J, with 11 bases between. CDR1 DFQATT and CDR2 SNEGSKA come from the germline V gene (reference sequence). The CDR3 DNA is TGCAGTGCCACGACTGGGGAGCCCCAGCATTTT. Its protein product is CSATTGEPQHF.

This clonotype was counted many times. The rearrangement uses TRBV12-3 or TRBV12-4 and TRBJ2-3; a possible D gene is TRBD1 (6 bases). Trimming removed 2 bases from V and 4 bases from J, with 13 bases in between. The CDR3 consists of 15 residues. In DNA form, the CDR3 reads TGTGCCAGCAGTTTAATGCACAGGGAATCAGATACGCAGTATTTT. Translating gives CASSLMHRESDTQYF.

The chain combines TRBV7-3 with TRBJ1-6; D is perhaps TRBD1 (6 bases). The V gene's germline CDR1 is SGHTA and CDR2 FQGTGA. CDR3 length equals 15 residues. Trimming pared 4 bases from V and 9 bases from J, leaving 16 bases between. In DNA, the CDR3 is TGTGCCAGCAGCTCCTCTGGGGGGGCCGGTTCACCCCTCCACTTT. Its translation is CASSSSGGAGSPLHF.

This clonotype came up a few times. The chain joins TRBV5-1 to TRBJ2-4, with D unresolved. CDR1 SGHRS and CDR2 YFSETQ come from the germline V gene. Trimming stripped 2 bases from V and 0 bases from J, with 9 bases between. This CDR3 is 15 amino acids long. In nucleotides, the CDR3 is TGCGCCAGCAGCTTAGGTGCGGTAGCCAAAAACATTCAGTACTTC. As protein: CASSLGAVAKNIQYF.

As DNA, the CDR3 is TGCGCCAGCAGTGACAGAACCACCGGGGAGCTGTTTTTT. Its protein product is CASSDRTTGELFF. V gene TRBV10-1 combines with J gene TRBJ2-2; no definite D call. The CDR3 is 13 residues long. Trimming took 3 bases from V and 4 from J, leaving 6 bases between them. Germline V gene sequence: CDR1 WNHNN, CDR2 SYGVQD (reference sequence).

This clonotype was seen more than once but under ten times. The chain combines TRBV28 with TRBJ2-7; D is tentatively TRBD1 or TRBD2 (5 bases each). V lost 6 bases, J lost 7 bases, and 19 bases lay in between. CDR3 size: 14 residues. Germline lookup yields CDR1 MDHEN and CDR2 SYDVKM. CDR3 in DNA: TGTGCCAGCAGCCGAACGGGACGGGATTGGGAGCAGTACTTC. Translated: CASSRTGRDWEQYF.

The CDR3 DNA sequence: TGTGCCAGCAGTCCACCTAGCGGGGGGATCACAGATACGCAGTATTTT. Encoded protein: CASSPPSGGITDTQYF. The chain uses TRBV27 and TRBJ2-3; the match to TRBD2 covers 11 bases. Germline-derived CDR1 and CDR2 are MNHEY and SMNVEV (reference sequence). The CDR3 is 16 amino acids. J was trimmed by 2 bases and V by 5 bases; bases with no gene match: 6.

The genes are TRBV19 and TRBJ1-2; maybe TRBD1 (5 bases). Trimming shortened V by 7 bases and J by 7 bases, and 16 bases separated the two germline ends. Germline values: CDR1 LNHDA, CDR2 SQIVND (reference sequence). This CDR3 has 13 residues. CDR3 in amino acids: CASTIRVGRGYTF. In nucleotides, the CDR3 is TGTGCCAGTACGATACGCGTGGGACGTGGCTACACCTTC.

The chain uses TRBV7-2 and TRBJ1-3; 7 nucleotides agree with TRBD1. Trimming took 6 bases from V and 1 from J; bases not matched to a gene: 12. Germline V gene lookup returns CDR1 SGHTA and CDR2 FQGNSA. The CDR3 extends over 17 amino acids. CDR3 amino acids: CASSSRGSGTSGNTIYF. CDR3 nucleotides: TGTGCCAGCAGTAGCAGGGGGAGCGGAACGTCTGGAAACACCATATATTTT.